This entry concerns a single T cell receptor beta chain. Its antigen is currently unknown. This sample stems from a study of OX40 agonist ivuxolimab in advanced cancers. Study-level background: Dose-escalation cases comprised hepatocellular carcinoma, melanoma, renal cell or head and neck cancer.

CDR1 and CDR2 from the germline V gene are SGHRS and YFSETQ. V was pared by 5 bases and J by 0 bases, with 6 bases of the junction left unmatched. The CDR3 contains 16 residues. Whole-study findings and limits: The study did not work out the antigen specificity of the expanded peripheral T cells. At doses 0.1 to 3.0 mg/kg, CD4+ and CD8+ clones expanded.

Method: immunoSEQ multiplex PCR; TCRdb's copy keeps in-frame clones and lacks some. This table has under 95,000 clones, approximately 84% appearing once. The sequence derives from an adult with an advanced solid tumor such as melanoma, head and neck, liver or kidney cancer. Sequencing was performed on CD4+ or CD8+ T cells sorted from blood, taken in a trial of the OX40 agonist ivuxolimab. The chain combines TRBV5-1 with TRBJ2-1, with 9 bases that match TRBD2. CDR3 nucleotide sequence: TGCGCCAGCAGGCCTAGCGGGATCCCCTCCTACAATGAGCAGTTCTTC. It specifies CASRPSGIPSYNEQFF.